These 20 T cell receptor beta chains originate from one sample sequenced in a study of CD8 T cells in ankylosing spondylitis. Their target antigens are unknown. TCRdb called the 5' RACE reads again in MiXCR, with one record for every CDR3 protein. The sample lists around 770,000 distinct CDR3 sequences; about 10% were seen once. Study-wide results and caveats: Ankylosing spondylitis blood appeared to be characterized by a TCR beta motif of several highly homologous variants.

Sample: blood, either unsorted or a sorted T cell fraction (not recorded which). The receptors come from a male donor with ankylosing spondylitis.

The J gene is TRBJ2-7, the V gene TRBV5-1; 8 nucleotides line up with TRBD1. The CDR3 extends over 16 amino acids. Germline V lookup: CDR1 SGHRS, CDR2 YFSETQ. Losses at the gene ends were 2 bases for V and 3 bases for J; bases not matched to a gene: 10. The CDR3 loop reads CASSLCGGQGLYEQYF. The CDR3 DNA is TGCGCCAGCAGCTTATGTGGTGGACAGGGCCTCTACGAGCAGTACTTC. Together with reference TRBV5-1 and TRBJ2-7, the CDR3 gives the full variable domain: KAGVTQTPRYLIKTRGQQVTLSCSPISGHRSVSWYQQTPGQGLQFLFEYFSETQRNKGNFPGRFSGRQFSNSRSEMNVSTLELGDSALYLCASSLCGGQGLYEQYFGPGTRLTVT.

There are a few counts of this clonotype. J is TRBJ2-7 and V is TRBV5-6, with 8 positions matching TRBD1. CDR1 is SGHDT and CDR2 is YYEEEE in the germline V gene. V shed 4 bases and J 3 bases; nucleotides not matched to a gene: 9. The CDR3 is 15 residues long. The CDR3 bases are TGTGCCAGCAGCCGCCGCACAGGGGGTTTCTACGAGCAGTACTTC. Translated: CASSRRTGGFYEQYF.

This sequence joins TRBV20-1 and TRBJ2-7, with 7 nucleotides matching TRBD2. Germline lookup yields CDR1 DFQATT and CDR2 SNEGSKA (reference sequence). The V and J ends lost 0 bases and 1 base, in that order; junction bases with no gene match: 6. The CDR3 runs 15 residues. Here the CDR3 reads CSARDYQRGSYEQYF. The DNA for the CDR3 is TGCAGTGCTAGAGATTACCAGCGGGGATCCTACGAGCAGTACTTC.

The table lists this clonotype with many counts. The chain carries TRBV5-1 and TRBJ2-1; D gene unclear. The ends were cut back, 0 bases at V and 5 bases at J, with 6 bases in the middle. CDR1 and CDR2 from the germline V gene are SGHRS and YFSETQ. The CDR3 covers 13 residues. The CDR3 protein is CASSLDGDNEQFF. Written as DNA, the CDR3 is TGCGCCAGCAGCTTGGATGGCGACAATGAGCAGTTCTTC.

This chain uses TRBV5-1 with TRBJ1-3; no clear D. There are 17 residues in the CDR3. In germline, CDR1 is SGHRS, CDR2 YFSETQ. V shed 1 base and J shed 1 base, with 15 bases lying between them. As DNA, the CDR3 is TGCGCCAGCAGCTTGACCTCTTGGGCCTCATCTGGAAACACCATATATTTT. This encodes CASSLTSWASSGNTIYF.

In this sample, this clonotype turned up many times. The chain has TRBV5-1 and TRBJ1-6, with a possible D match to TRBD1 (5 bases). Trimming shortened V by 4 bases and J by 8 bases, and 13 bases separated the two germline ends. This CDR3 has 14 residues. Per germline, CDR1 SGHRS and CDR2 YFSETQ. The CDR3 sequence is CASSGGTEDSPLHF. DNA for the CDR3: TGCGCCAGCAGCGGGGGAACGGAAGATTCACCCCTCCACTTT.

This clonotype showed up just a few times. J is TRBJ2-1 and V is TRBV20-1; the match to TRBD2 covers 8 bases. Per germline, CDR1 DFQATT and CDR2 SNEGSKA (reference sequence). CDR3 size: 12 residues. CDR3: CSSGRLYNEQFF. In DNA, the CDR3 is TGCAGCAGCGGGAGACTCTACAATGAGCAGTTCTTC.

This CDR3 is CATSRDPGETEAFF. The CDR3 DNA reads as TGTGCCACCAGCAGAGATCCGGGGGAAACTGAAGCTTTCTTT. J is TRBJ1-1 and V is TRBV15, with D tentatively TRBD1 (5 bases). CDR3 size: 14 residues. Trimming took off 0 bases at V and 5 bases at J, with 10 bases between the two ends. Looked up from germline, CDR1 is LNHNV and CDR2 is YYDKDF (reference sequence).

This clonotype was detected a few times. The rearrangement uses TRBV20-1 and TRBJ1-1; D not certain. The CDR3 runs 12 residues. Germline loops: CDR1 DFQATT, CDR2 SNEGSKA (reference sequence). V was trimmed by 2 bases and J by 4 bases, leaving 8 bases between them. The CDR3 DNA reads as TGCAGTGCTAGATGGGCGACCACTGAAGCTTTCTTT. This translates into CSARWATTEAFF.

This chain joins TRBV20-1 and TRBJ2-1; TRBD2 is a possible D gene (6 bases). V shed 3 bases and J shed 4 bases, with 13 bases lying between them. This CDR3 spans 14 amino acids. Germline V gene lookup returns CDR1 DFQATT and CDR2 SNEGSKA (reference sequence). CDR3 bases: TGCAGTGCTAGGGCCCCGGGGGAATACAATGAGCAGTTCTTC. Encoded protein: CSARAPGEYNEQFF.

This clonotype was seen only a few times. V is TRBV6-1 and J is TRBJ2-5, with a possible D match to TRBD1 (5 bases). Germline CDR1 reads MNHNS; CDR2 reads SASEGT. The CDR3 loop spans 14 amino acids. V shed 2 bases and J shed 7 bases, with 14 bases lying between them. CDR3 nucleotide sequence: TGTGCCAGCAGTGAATCGTGGGGCCCGCGGACCCAGTACTTC. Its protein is CASSESWGPRTQYF.

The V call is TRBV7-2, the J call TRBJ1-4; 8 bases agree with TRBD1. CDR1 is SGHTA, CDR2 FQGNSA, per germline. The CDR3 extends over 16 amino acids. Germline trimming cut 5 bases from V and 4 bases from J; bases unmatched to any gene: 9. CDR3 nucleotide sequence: TGTGCCAGCAGCCGGAGGACAGGGCCACTTAATGAAAAACTGTTTTTT. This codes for CASSRRTGPLNEKLFF.

CDR3 loop: CASSLSQGAGEGEQFF. CDR3 nucleotides: TGTGCCAGCAGCTTGAGCCAAGGAGCGGGAGAGGGTGAGCAGTTCTTC. The V and J genes are TRBV5-5 and TRBJ2-1, with 8 nucleotides matching TRBD2. In germline, CDR1 is SGHKS, CDR2 YYEKEE (reference sequence). Trimming took 1 base from V and 9 from J; bases not matched to a gene: 12. The CDR3 extends over 16 amino acids.

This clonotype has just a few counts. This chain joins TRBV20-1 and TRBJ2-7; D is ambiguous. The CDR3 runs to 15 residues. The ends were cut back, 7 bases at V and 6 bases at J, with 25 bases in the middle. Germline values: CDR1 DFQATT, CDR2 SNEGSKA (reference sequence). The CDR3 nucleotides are TGCAGTGTAACGGACCCGAACTTTTACGTTATCGAGCAGTACTTC. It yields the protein CSVTDPNFYVIEQYF.

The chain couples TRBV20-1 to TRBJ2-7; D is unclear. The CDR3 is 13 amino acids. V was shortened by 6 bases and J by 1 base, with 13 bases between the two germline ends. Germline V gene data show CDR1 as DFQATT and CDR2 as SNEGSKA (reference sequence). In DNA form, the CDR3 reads TGCAGTGCAGCTGGCAGCCAGTCCTACGAGCAGTACTTC. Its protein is CSAAGSQSYEQYF.

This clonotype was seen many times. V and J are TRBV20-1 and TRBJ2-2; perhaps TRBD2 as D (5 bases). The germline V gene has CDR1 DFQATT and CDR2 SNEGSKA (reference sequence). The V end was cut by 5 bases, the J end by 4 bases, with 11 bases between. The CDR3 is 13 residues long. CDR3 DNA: TGCAGTGCTTTTCCCGGGATCACCGGGGAGCTGTTTTTT. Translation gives CSAFPGITGELFF.

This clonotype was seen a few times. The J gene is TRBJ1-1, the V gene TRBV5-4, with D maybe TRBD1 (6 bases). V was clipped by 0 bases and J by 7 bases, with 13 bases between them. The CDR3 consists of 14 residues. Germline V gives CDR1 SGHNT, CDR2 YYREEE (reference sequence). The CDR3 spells CASSLGAGAGEAFF. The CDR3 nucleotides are TGTGCCAGCAGCTTGGGGGCGGGGGCCGGTGAAGCTTTCTTT.

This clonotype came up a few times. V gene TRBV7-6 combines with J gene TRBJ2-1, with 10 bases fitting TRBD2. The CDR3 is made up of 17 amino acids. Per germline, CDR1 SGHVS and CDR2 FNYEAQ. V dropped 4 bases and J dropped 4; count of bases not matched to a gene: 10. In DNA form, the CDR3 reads TGTGCCAGCAGCTCGCCTAGCGGGAGCCTCCCGTACAATGAGCAGTTCTTC. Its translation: CASSSPSGSLPYNEQFF.

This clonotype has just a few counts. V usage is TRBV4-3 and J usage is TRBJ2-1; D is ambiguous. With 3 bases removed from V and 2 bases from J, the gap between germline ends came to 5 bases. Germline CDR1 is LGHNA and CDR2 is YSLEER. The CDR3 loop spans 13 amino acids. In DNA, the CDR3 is TGCGCCAGCAGCCAGTCCCCCTACAATGAGCAGTTCTTC. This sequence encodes CASSQSPYNEQFF.

As DNA, the CDR3 is TGCGCCAGCAGCCGCGGGACGGCCACCTACGAGCAGTACTTC. Translated: CASSRGTATYEQYF. This chain connects TRBV5-1 to TRBJ2-7; D might be TRBD2 (6 bases). From germline, CDR1 is SGHRS and CDR2 YFSETQ. This CDR3 comprises 14 residues. Trimming removed 4 bases from V and 2 bases from J, with 13 bases in between.